Following are 10 T cell receptor beta chains from one sample sequenced in a study of tumor-infiltrating lymphocytes in primary liver carcinoma. Using a constant-region primer together with ProtoScript II reverse transcriptase, TCR beta cDNA was made from about 500 ng of total RNA. Three nested multiplex PCR rounds, a slightly modified ARM-PCR, produced the libraries for TCR beta. Researchers ran the first two PCR rounds for ten to eleven cycles each with TRBV1-TRBV30 forward primers and a C-beta reverse primer. TCRdb reprocessed the multiplex PCR reads via MiXCR and lists one record per CDR3 protein. This repertoire shows almost 200,000 distinct CDR3 sequences, around three fifths found once; its top ten account for 5.5% to 9%. Alongside blood RNA obtained from unsorted whole blood, germline DNA was also extracted. The source material was peripheral blood. The receptors originated from a woman aged 55-69 years with primary liver carcinoma and hepatitis B virus infection.

Comments on this clonotype: The junction differs from germline at one of its ends, possibly a read error. This rearrangement joins TRBV10-1 to TRBJ2-1, with D possibly being TRBD1 or TRBD2 (5 bases each). The germline V gene encodes CDR1 WNHNN and CDR2 SYGVQD (reference sequence). The CDR3 sequence is 14 residues long. This CDR3 reads CANSESRGPGEQFF. The CDR3 nucleotides are TGCGCCAACAGTGAGTCGAGGGGACCCGGTGAGCAGTTCTTC.

This clonotype was observed at least ten times. A clone one base away is much larger, so this may be a read error. The chain recombines TRBV11-3 with TRBJ1-1; tentative D call: TRBD1 (5 bases). The CDR3 length is 14 residues. Germline loops: CDR1 SGHNT, CDR2 YENEEA. CDR3 sequence: CASSLDWGNAEAFF. CDR3 in DNA: TGTGCCAGCAGCTTAGATTGGGGGAACGCTGAAGCTTTCTTT. Combining the CDR3 with reference TRBV11-3 and TRBJ1-1 gives the whole variable domain EAGVVQSPRYKIIEKKQPVAFWCNPISGHNTLYWYLQNLGQGPELLIRYENEEAVDDSQLPKDRFSAERLKGVDSTLKIQPAELGDSAVYLCASSLDWGNAEAFFGQGTRLTVV.

About this clonotype itself: This is likely a read error, given that the CDR3 carries no conserved phenylalanine or tryptophan at its end. The J gene is TRBJ2-7, the V gene TRBV28; no firm D call. This CDR3 has 11 residues. Per the germline V gene, CDR1 is MDHEN and CDR2 is SYDVKM. Trimming pared 5 bases from V and 0 bases from J, leaving 2 bases between. The CDR3 DNA is TGTGCCAGCAGTAACTCCTACGAGCAGTACCTC. Translating gives CASSNSYEQYL.

Sample share makes this clonotype medium-sized (0.01 to 0.1%). The chain uses TRBV29-1 and TRBJ2-7; no reliable D call. Looked up from germline, CDR1 is SQVTM and CDR2 is ANQGSEA. This CDR3 has 12 amino acids. Trimming removed 0 bases at V and 6 bases at J, with 9 bases between. The CDR3 reads CSVEDKGREQYF. The CDR3 nucleotides are TGCAGCGTTGAAGACAAAGGCCGCGAGCAGTACTTC.

As concerns this clonotype: A junction boundary mismatches the germline segment, possibly from a read error. V and J are TRBV11-3 and TRBJ2-3, with 7 positions matching TRBD1. The CDR3 contains 14 residues. Germline values: CDR1 SGHNT, CDR2 YENEEA. CDR3 bases: TGTGTCAGCAGCTTTGGGCGGGCCCAGGGGGCGCAGTATTTT. Protein product: CVSSFGRAQGAQYF.

Concerning this clonotype: A much bigger clone sits one base away, suggesting this may be a read error. The rearrangement joins TRBV4-1 to TRBJ2-6, with D tentatively TRBD2 (6 bases). CDR3 length: 17 amino acids. Germline values: CDR1 MGHRA, CDR2 YSYEKL. CDR3 loop: CASTQEGFRSGANDLTF. The CDR3 nucleotides read TGCGCCAGCACACAGGAGGGGTTTCGCTCTGGGGCCAACGACCTGACTTTC.

As for this clonotype: Because the CDR3 is missing its conserved closing phenylalanine or tryptophan, this is likely a read error. The gene calls are TRBV29-1 and TRBJ2-3; D uncertain. CDR3 length: 14 residues. Germline V gives CDR1 SQVTM, CDR2 ANQGSEA. Between the trimmed V and J ends, which lost 3 bases and 2 bases, there was a span of 12 bases. The DNA of the CDR3 is TGCAGCGTTGATGGTCCAAAGGACACAGATACGCAGTATCTT. Protein: CSVDGPKDTDTQYL.

Note on this clonotype: This may be a read error: a much more frequent sequence differs by one nucleotide. This is likely a read error, given that the CDR3 carries no conserved phenylalanine or tryptophan at its end. The chain is built from TRBV14 and TRBJ2-3; 8 nucleotides line up with TRBD1. The CDR3 consists of 15 residues. Germline CDR1 reads SGHDN; CDR2 reads FVKESK. Losses at the gene ends were 4 bases for V and 1 base for J; bases not matched to a gene: 4. The CDR3 spells CASSLGQVGTDTQYS. CDR3 in DNA: TGTGCCAGCAGCCTGGGACAGGTTGGCACAGATACGCAGTATTCT.

Note on this clonotype: A clone one base away is much larger, so this may be a read error. This chain joins TRBV6-1 and TRBJ1-1, with 10 bases matching TRBD1. Germline V CDR1 and CDR2: MNHNS, SASEGT. J gave up 4 bases and V 10 bases, and 6 bases lay outside the gene matches. CDR3 length: 13 amino acids. The CDR3 DNA sequence: TGTGCCACCAGACAGGGGGCGGGCACTGAAGCTTTCTTT. This codes for CATRQGAGTEAFF.

The rearrangement uses TRBV7-9 and TRBJ2-7, with 7 bases lining up with TRBD2. V shed 6 bases and J 0 bases; nucleotides not matched to a gene: 5. The CDR3 has 14 residues. The germline V gene encodes CDR1 SEHNR and CDR2 FQNEAQ (reference sequence). The CDR3 is CASRLAVSSYEQYF. Written as DNA, the CDR3 is TGTGCCAGCAGGCTAGCGGTGAGCTCCTACGAGCAGTACTTC. The variable domain in full, with the rest retrieved from reference TRBV7-9 and TRBJ2-7, is DTGVSQNPRHKITKRGQNVTFRCDPISEHNRLYWYRQTLGQGPEFLTYFQNEAQLEKSRLLSDRFSAERPKGSFSTLEIQRTEQGDSAMYLCASRLAVSSYEQYFGPGTRLTVT.